The 25 T cell receptor beta chains reported below all come from one sample, sequenced in a study of regulatory T cells. Study conclusions and caveats: Hydrophobic residues at CDR3 positions 6 and 7 were enriched in conventional CD4+ T cells of CD3G-deficient patients.

The PCR used 52 TRBV and 13 TRBJ primers. Clones were read by immunoSEQ multiplex PCR, and TCRdb kept only the in-frame ones, dropping some. The top ten hold about 0.99% of the sample, which has 25,000 to 40,000 clones, about 93% seen once. These TCRs' antigens remain unknown. Sequencing was done on a sample of conventional CD4+ T cells sorted from blood. Receptors were obtained from a child between 2 and 9 years old with CD3G deficiency.

This chain joins TRBV5-6 and TRBJ2-7; tentatively, D is TRBD1 (6 bases). The CDR3 length is 16 residues. The V and J ends lost 0 bases and 6 bases respectively, with 19 bases between them. Germline assignment: CDR1 SGHDT and CDR2 YYEEEE. CDR3 nucleotide sequence: TGTGCCAGCAGCTTGGCCCAACAGGGCTCGATGGGCGAGCAGTACTTC. It yields the protein CASSLAQQGSMGEQYF.

This chain links TRBV28 with TRBJ2-1; 11 nucleotides align to TRBD2. The CDR3 covers 17 residues. Trimming cost V 6 bases and J 5 bases; bases outside gene matches: 12. CDR1 is MDHEN, CDR2 SYDVKM, per germline. The CDR3 protein is CASSPALGLAAHNEQFF. CDR3 coding DNA: TGTGCCAGCAGCCCCGCCTTGGGACTAGCGGCCCACAATGAGCAGTTCTTC.

In its sample, this clone was seen once. J is TRBJ1-2 and V is TRBV19; D gene unclear. The V and J ends lost 1 base and 6 bases respectively, with 15 bases between them. CDR3 length: 15 residues. The germline gives CDR1 LNHDA, CDR2 SQIVND (reference sequence). Here the CDR3 reads CASSIGGPGIDGYTF. In DNA, the CDR3 is TGTGCCAGTAGTATAGGCGGACCCGGTATCGATGGCTACACCTTC.

This rearrangement joins TRBV5-1 to TRBJ2-3; TRBD2 aligns across 10 bases. Germline trimming cut 3 bases from V and 1 base from J; bases unmatched to any gene: 2. The CDR3 extends over 15 amino acids. Germline CDR1 and CDR2: SGHRS and YFSETQ. The DNA for the CDR3 is TGCGCCAGCAGCTGGGGGACTAGCGGCACAGATACGCAGTATTTT. Translated: CASSWGTSGTDTQYF.

On this clone itself: The junction differs from germline at one of its ends, possibly a read error. The rearrangement links TRBV7-9 to TRBJ2-1; possibly TRBD1 or TRBD2 for D (5 bases each). The CDR3 consists of 16 residues. CDR1 and CDR2 from the germline V gene are SEHNR and FQNEAQ (reference sequence). This CDR3 reads CASSLVEGTRIVNELF. The CDR3 bases are TGTGCCAGCAGCTTAGTTGAAGGGACGCGGATAGTTAATGAGCTCTTC.

In its sample, this clone was seen once. The chain has TRBV6-1 and TRBJ2-5; D is perhaps TRBD2 (6 bases). The CDR3 is 13 amino acids. Germline lookup yields CDR1 MNHNS and CDR2 SASEGT. Trimming removed 7 bases at V and 7 bases at J, with 16 bases between. CDR3 loop: CASTRLVGGTQYF. CDR3 coding DNA: TGTGCCAGCACCAGACTAGTGGGGGGGACCCAGTACTTC.

The CDR3, as DNA: TGTGCCAGCAGCCAAGTGGGCTATGGCTACACCTTC. Its protein is CASSQVGYGYTF. This rearrangement joins TRBV28 to TRBJ1-2; no clear D gene. The CDR3 spans 12 residues. Germline V gene data show CDR1 as MDHEN and CDR2 as SYDVKM. Trimming cost V 6 bases and J 4 bases, with 9 bases left between them.

This chain uses TRBV28 with TRBJ1-5; no firm D call. The CDR3 totals 13 residues. Trimming pared 2 bases from V and 6 bases from J, leaving 8 bases between. Germline V gene lookup returns CDR1 MDHEN and CDR2 SYDVKM. DNA of the CDR3: TGTGCCAGCAGTTTAGTGTCGGGTCAGCCCCAGCATTTT. Amino acids: CASSLVSGQPQHF.

This clone was recorded only once. The V call is TRBV28, the J call TRBJ2-5; either TRBD1 or TRBD2 may supply D (6 bases each). Germline CDR1 is MDHEN and CDR2 is SYDVKM. V dropped 3 bases and J dropped 4 bases, with 15 bases sitting between them. This CDR3 is 15 amino acids long. CDR3 DNA sequence: TGTGCCAGCAGTTTGCCCGGCCGGGGGCGAGAGACCCAGTACTTC. Translated, it gives CASSLPGRGRETQYF.

The J gene is TRBJ2-5, the V gene TRBV18, with D possibly being TRBD1 or TRBD2 (5 bases each). Trimming took 3 bases from V and 3 from J, leaving 8 bases between them. This CDR3 spans 13 amino acids. The V gene's germline CDR1 is KGHSH and CDR2 LQKENI. The CDR3 bases are TGTGCCAGCTCACCTGGGACGAAAGAGACCCAGTACTTC. Protein: CASSPGTKETQYF.

Only one count was recorded for this clone. V and J are TRBV28 and TRBJ2-3; a possible D gene is TRBD1 (5 bases). Germline CDR1 MDHEN, CDR2 SYDVKM. This CDR3 spans 15 amino acids. V shed 6 bases and J shed 5 bases, with 18 bases lying between them. The CDR3 DNA is TGTGCCAGCAGCCCCCTAGGGGCGCAAATAGATACGCAGTATTTT. It is translated as CASSPLGAQIDTQYF.

This clone occurred once. The rearrangement uses TRBV28 and TRBJ2-3; D might be TRBD2 (6 bases). The CDR3 is 15 amino acids. Germline V gives CDR1 MDHEN, CDR2 SYDVKM. V lost 5 bases, J lost 2 bases, and 14 bases lay in between. The CDR3: CASSLGGTDTDTQYF. CDR3 bases: TGTGCCAGCAGTCTAGGAGGGACGGACACAGATACGCAGTATTTT.

This clone occurred once. This chain connects TRBV19 to TRBJ2-3; 11 bases map to TRBD2. Losses at the gene ends were 4 bases for V and 4 bases for J; bases not matched to a gene: 4. The length of the CDR3 is 15 residues. Germline values: CDR1 LNHDA, CDR2 SQIVND (reference sequence). The DNA of the CDR3 is TGTGCCAGTAGTAAAACTAGCGGGAGACCAGATACGCAGTATTTT. Translating it yields CASSKTSGRPDTQYF.

The chain is built from TRBV7-9 and TRBJ2-7; the match to TRBD1 covers 8 bases. The CDR3 runs to 13 residues. Germline CDR1 is SEHNR and CDR2 is FQNEAQ (reference sequence). V lost 5 bases, J lost 5 bases, and 5 bases stayed unmatched. The CDR3 region is CASSLTGGHEQYF. Here the CDR3 DNA reads TGTGCCAGCAGCCTCACAGGGGGGCACGAGCAGTACTTC.

V usage is TRBV7-9 and J usage is TRBJ2-7, with D perhaps TRBD1 (6 bases). The ends were cut back, 1 base at V and 6 bases at J, with 16 bases in the middle. The CDR3 contains 15 residues. Germline assignment: CDR1 SEHNR and CDR2 FQNEAQ (reference sequence). CDR3 sequence: CASSLVGHVLGEQYF. DNA for the CDR3: TGTGCCAGCAGCTTAGTGGGACATGTGTTGGGCGAGCAGTACTTC.

V usage is TRBV28 and J usage is TRBJ2-7, with D possibly matching TRBD1 (6 bases). Germline loops: CDR1 MDHEN, CDR2 SYDVKM. The CDR3 sequence is 13 residues long. Deletions cut 6 bases from V and 0 bases from J, with 9 bases between. The CDR3 DNA reads as TGTGCCAGCAGGTTGGGACACTCCTACGAGCAGTACTTC. Protein product: CASRLGHSYEQYF.

This clone showed up just a few times. The chain combines TRBV28 with TRBJ1-1; no reliable D call. CDR3 size: 15 residues. V was cut by 5 bases and J by 0 bases, with 13 bases left in between. Per germline, CDR1 MDHEN and CDR2 SYDVKM. Here the CDR3 DNA reads TGTGCCAGCAGTCCTCCAAGGGCCATGAACACTGAAGCTTTCTTT. Translating it yields CASSPPRAMNTEAFF.

This rearrangement joins TRBV5-1 to TRBJ2-3; D remains unclear. CDR1 SGHRS and CDR2 YFSETQ come from the germline V gene. CDR3 length: 14 residues. Trimming stripped 4 bases from V and 2 bases from J, with 11 bases between. This CDR3 is CASSRWDNTDTQYF. CDR3 nucleotide sequence: TGCGCCAGCAGCCGGTGGGATAACACAGATACGCAGTATTTT.

The table lists this clone with a count of one. The chain couples TRBV6-1 to TRBJ2-1; 9 positions match TRBD2. CDR1 is MNHNS and CDR2 is SASEGT in the germline V gene. The J segment lost 9 bases and the V segment lost 4 bases, leaving 7 bases of the junction unmatched. The CDR3 is 14 amino acids. The DNA for the CDR3 is TGTGCCAGCAGTGCGAGCGGGAGGTTTAGTGAGCAGTTCTTC. Translation gives CASSASGRFSEQFF.

The chain combines TRBV28 with TRBJ1-1; D is perhaps TRBD1 (5 bases). This CDR3 spans 13 amino acids. Trimming cost V 8 bases and J 1 base, with 11 bases left between them. Germline V gives CDR1 MDHEN, CDR2 SYDVKM. DNA for the CDR3: TGTGCCAGCGGAATTGGGGGGAACACTGAAGCTTTCTTT. It is translated as CASGIGGNTEAFF.

The V gene is TRBV7-9, the J gene TRBJ2-3; D gene uncertain. Germline CDR1 is SEHNR and CDR2 is FQNEAQ (reference sequence). CDR3 length equals 14 residues. V was shortened by 4 bases and J by 2 bases, with 10 bases between the two germline ends. CDR3 nucleotide sequence: TGTGCCAGCAGCTCTGGATTTTTCACAGATACGCAGTATTTT. Translation: CASSSGFFTDTQYF.

V usage is TRBV28 and J usage is TRBJ2-7; no definite D call. From germline, CDR1 is MDHEN and CDR2 SYDVKM. Trimming took 4 bases from V and 0 from J, leaving 7 bases between them. This CDR3 has 13 amino acids. The CDR3 here is CASSWSNSYEQYF. The CDR3 DNA reads as TGTGCCAGCAGTTGGTCCAACTCCTACGAGCAGTACTTC.

This clone was seen only a few times. The V and J genes are TRBV28 and TRBJ2-3, with TRBD1 matching 7 bases. The V and J ends lost 6 bases and 3 bases, in that order; junction bases with no gene match: 3. This CDR3 is built from 13 residues. Germline CDR1 reads MDHEN; CDR2 reads SYDVKM. Here the CDR3 DNA reads TGTGCCAGCAGCAGGGGGACAACAGATACGCAGTATTTT. The encoded protein is CASSRGTTDTQYF.

The chain combines TRBV28 with TRBJ1-3; 11 nucleotides line up with TRBD1. The ends lost 5 bases at V and 3 bases at J; junction bases unmatched: 12. This CDR3 has 18 amino acids. Germline V gives CDR1 MDHEN, CDR2 SYDVKM. CDR3 DNA: TGTGCCAGCAGTCCCCCGGACAGGGGGCGCCTCATTGGAAACACCATATATTTT. This encodes CASSPPDRGRLIGNTIYF. The full variable domain, its missing parts supplied by reference TRBV28 and TRBJ1-3, is DVKVTQSSRYLVKRTGEKVFLECVQDMDHENMFWYRQDPGLGLRLIYFSYDVKMKEKGDIPEGYSVSREKKERFSLILESASTNQTSMYLCASSPPDRGRLIGNTIYFGEGSWLTVV.

V and J are TRBV28 and TRBJ2-7; 7 positions match TRBD1. Germline CDR1 MDHEN, CDR2 SYDVKM. The CDR3 length is 14 residues. Trimming cost V 4 bases and J 0 bases; bases outside gene matches: 3. In DNA form, the CDR3 reads TGTGCCAGCAGTTCCGGGACAGTCTCCTACGAGCAGTACTTC. Translated: CASSSGTVSYEQYF. Drawing the rest from reference TRBV28 and TRBJ2-7, the complete variable domain is DVKVTQSSRYLVKRTGEKVFLECVQDMDHENMFWYRQDPGLGLRLIYFSYDVKMKEKGDIPEGYSVSREKKERFSLILESASTNQTSMYLCASSSGTVSYEQYFGPGTRLTVT.